The entry that follows covers one T cell receptor (beta chain) sequence. This specimen belongs to a study of blood T cell repertoires in COVID-19. Across the whole study: Spain, Italy and the United States supplied samples that represented acute and convalescent COVID-19.

Assay used: immunoSEQ multiplex PCR; TCRdb lists only in-frame clones, some missing. The sample has approximately 260,000 clones; around 83% are singletons. CDR3 size: 15 residues. The trim removed 4 bases at V and 6 bases at J, leaving 8 bases unmatched. Germline V gives CDR1 SGHTA, CDR2 FQGTGA. The sample taken for sequencing was peripheral blood. This chain uses TRBV7-3 with TRBJ2-2; TRBD1 aligns across 7 bases. The clonotype was recovered from a man aged 18 to 30 with active or convalescent COVID-19. The CDR3 loop reads CASSSQHRGSGELFF. In DNA, the CDR3 is TGTGCCAGCAGCTCTCAACACAGGGGCTCCGGGGAGCTGTTTTTT.